This paragraph reports one TCR beta chain. Its antigen is currently unknown. An input of about 0.5 to 1 ug of RNA was subjected to reverse transcription using random hexamers. TCR beta CDR3 was amplified by immunoSEQ covering 54 Vbeta and 13 Jbeta. A single record per CDR3 protein comes from TCRdb applying MiXCR to the immunoSEQ multiplex PCR reads. In the table there are roughly 160,000 distinct CDR3 sequences, roughly 95% of which are singletons. Sequencing of TCR beta was carried out in blood CD8+ and CD4+ T cells. This sample is drawn from a study of CD8 T cells in Susac syndrome. Looking at the study overall: Patients with Susac syndrome, at blood draw, were therapy-naive, on corticosteroids, or on intravenous immunoglobulin alone. The study, taken as a whole, reports: CD4+ T cell repertoires in Susac syndrome lacked clonal expansion.

The V gene end was trimmed by 4 bases and the J gene end by 5 bases; junction bases not matched to a gene: 8. The germline V gene has CDR1 LGHDT and CDR2 YNNKEL (reference sequence). The CDR3 is made up of 16 amino acids. The sample taken for sequencing was CD4+ T cells from PBMCs. The TCR was taken from a human donor with Susac syndrome. V gene TRBV3-1 combines with J gene TRBJ2-5; TRBD2 matches at 12 bases. CDR3 DNA sequence: TGTGCCAGCAGCCCACGAGGAGGACTAGCGGGGGAGACCCAGTACTTC. It encodes CASSPRGGLAGETQYF.